This T cell receptor (beta chain) was sequenced during a study of T cell repertoires in cytomegalovirus infection (dated by TCRdb to between 2018 and 2021). Broadly, across the study: The peptide stimulations were aimed at well-studied HLA-B-restricted epitopes as well as recently identified HLA-C-restricted CMV epitopes, whose presentation resists viral immunomodulation. Because public TCR beta signatures pointed to carriage of CMV infection together with the matching HLA type, the HLA type of each donor mattered for the analysis. Points the paper makes about the study in general: Carriers of CMV infection plus the relevant HLA type were discriminated by the cumulative frequency of public TCR beta family members in the study cohort and in an independent approximately 360-donor cohort. The ex vivo response was dominated by HLA-C-restricted CMV-specific TCR beta clonotypes, which also provided the single most frequent clonotype in two of eight donors.

The meaning of the sample's treatment or condition label: in vitro stimulation with specific CMV peptide epitopes to enrich CMV-specific T cells. The instrument given in TCRdb is Illumina HiSeq 1500. TCRdb passed the public sequencing reads through fastp at Q25 and MiXCR, retaining productive beta sequences. CDR3 protein duplicates are merged, each entry listing the most common genes and DNA. The sample table holds some 800,000 distinct CDR3 sequences, of which almost 30% were seen once. Roughly 14% of the sample comes from the top ten. V and J are truncated by 2 bases and 4 bases respectively, leaving an intervening sequence of 18 bases. The CDR3 goes from the cysteine to the phenylalanine over 16 residues. Of the read, only the CDR3 DNA is kept; its 48 bases are in frame from base 1. There are many counts of this clonotype. Its antigen remains undetermined. Base qualities are not at hand, and no much larger clone is one base apart.

This clonotype was obtained from a human donor in good health (CMV status not recorded). Some clones in this sample may be carry-over from other donors' samples. Sequenced material: cultured CD8+ T cells from PBMCs, taken from culture after CMV antigen stimulation. Rearrangement joined TRBV12-3 or TRBV12-4 to TRBJ2-7, with TRBD2 tentatively as D gene (7 bases match). The DNA sequence is TGTGCCAGCAGTTTAAGGGGGGGGCACCCAGGTTACGAGCAGTACTTC. Translation gives CASSLRGGHPGYEQYF.